The 32 T cell receptor beta chains below all came from one sample that was sequenced in a study of T cell repertoires in cytomegalovirus infection. TCRdb ran MiXCR on the reads and lists one entry per CDR3 protein. The sample yields some 280,000 distinct CDR3 sequences, approximately 15% seen once. The sequencing sample was made of PBMCs. The receptors originated from a human donor in good health (CMV status not recorded). Some clones in this sample may be carry-over from other donors' samples.

CDR3 sequence (DNA): TGTGCCAGCACCTCCCTAGGGGGTCATCAGCCCCAGCATTTT. Translation gives CASTSLGGHQPQHF. The rearrangement links TRBV6-2 or TRBV6-3 to TRBJ1-5; D is perhaps TRBD1 (6 bases). Germline assignment: CDR1 MNHEY and CDR2 SVGEGT. The CDR3 extends over 14 amino acids. V gave up 7 bases and J gave up 5 bases, with 15 bases separating them.

In its sample, this clonotype was seen many times. The chain links TRBV20-1 to TRBJ2-3; D is undetermined. Trimming removed 0 bases from V and 3 bases from J, with 16 bases in between. This CDR3 has 16 amino acids. Germline CDR1 is DFQATT and CDR2 is SNEGSKA (reference sequence). Here the CDR3 DNA reads TGCAGTGCTAGAGACCGAAATCGGAGATATACAGATACGCAGTATTTT. It yields the protein CSARDRNRRYTDTQYF.

This clonotype came up many times. The chain joins TRBV7-2 to TRBJ2-2; D not certain. The CDR3 contains 15 residues. CDR1 and CDR2 from the germline V gene are SGHTA and FQGNSA. V was shortened by 4 bases and J by 0 bases, with 9 bases between the two germline ends. CDR3 DNA sequence: TGTGCCAGCAGCTATAGAGGACCGAACACCGGGGAGCTGTTTTTT. Encoded protein: CASSYRGPNTGELFF.

This clonotype appeared many times. The chain joins TRBV7-2 to TRBJ2-5; D is uncertain. CDR1 and CDR2 from the germline V gene are SGHTA and FQGNSA. V lost 6 bases and J lost 2, with 10 bases in between. The CDR3 has 13 amino acids. CDR3 coding DNA: TGTGCCAGCAGACCGGCGGCTCAAGAGACCCAGTACTTC. This gives the protein CASRPAAQETQYF.

This clonotype was seen more than once but under ten times. This rearrangement joins TRBV19 to TRBJ2-7, with D unresolved. The CDR3 extends over 14 amino acids. Trimming stripped 3 bases from V and 2 bases from J, with 11 bases between. In germline, CDR1 is LNHDA, CDR2 SQIVND (reference sequence). The CDR3 DNA is TGTGCCAGTAGTATGCCAGGCCAGACCTACGAGCAGTACTTC. Its translation: CASSMPGQTYEQYF. Filled out from reference TRBV19 and TRBJ2-7, the complete variable domain reads DGGITQSPKYLFRKEGQNVTLSCEQNLNHDAMYWYRQDPGQGLRLIYYSQIVNDFQKGDIAEGYSVSREKKESFPLTVTSAQKNPTAFYLCASSMPGQTYEQYFGPGTRLTVT.

This clonotype has at least ten counts. The CDR3 DNA sequence: TGTGCCAGCAGCTTGAGGGGCGGGACGATTACGATAGGGGAGCTGTTTTTT. Translation gives CASSLRGGTITIGELFF. The chain has TRBV11-2 and TRBJ2-2; D perhaps matches TRBD2 (6 bases). There are 17 residues in the CDR3. V lost 3 bases and J lost 8, with 22 bases in between. Germline V CDR1 and CDR2: SGHAT, FQNNGV.

Regarding this clonotype: Since a much larger clone is just one base distant, this may be a read error. The CDR3 bases are TGTGCCAGCAGCCGAAACCCCGTAGGGGAAAAACTGTTTTTT. Amino acid sequence: CASSRNPVGEKLFF. The chain uses TRBV14 and TRBJ1-4; unclear D gene. CDR3 size: 14 residues. The germline V gene encodes CDR1 SGHDN and CDR2 FVKESK. Trimming cost V 4 bases and J 8 bases, with 14 bases left between them.

The rearrangement joins TRBV9 to TRBJ1-3; 12 nucleotides align to TRBD1. V was clipped by 1 base and J by 0 bases; unmatched bases: 8. Germline lookup yields CDR1 SGDLS and CDR2 YYNGEE. The CDR3 sequence is 19 residues long. DNA for the CDR3: TGTGCCAGCAGCGTACACCCGGGACAGGGGGCTTCCTCTGGAAACACCATATATTTT. Protein sequence: CASSVHPGQGASSGNTIYF.

This clonotype was counted between two and nine times. The chain carries TRBV29-1 and TRBJ2-1, with D hard to call. The germline V gene has CDR1 SQVTM and CDR2 ANQGSEA. V was clipped by 4 bases and J by 2 bases, with 9 bases between them. This CDR3 is built from 13 residues. The chain's CDR3 is CSVAPSPYNEQFF. The CDR3 DNA reads TGCAGCGTTGCGCCAAGTCCCTACAATGAGCAGTTCTTC.

This clonotype was recorded many times. The V gene is TRBV20-1, the J gene TRBJ2-5; TRBD2 matches at 8 bases. V dropped 3 bases and J dropped 1; count of bases not matched to a gene: 4. This CDR3 is 14 amino acids long. From germline, CDR1 is DFQATT and CDR2 SNEGSKA (reference sequence). CDR3 loop: CSASSGKGQETQYF. CDR3 coding DNA: TGCAGTGCTAGTAGCGGGAAAGGCCAAGAGACCCAGTACTTC.

This clonotype was found many times. V is TRBV7-6 and J is TRBJ2-1; D may correspond to TRBD1 or TRBD2 (6 bases each). The CDR3 is 14 residues long. Germline CDR1 SGHVS, CDR2 FNYEAQ. V lost 5 bases, J lost 9 bases, and 17 bases lay in between. The CDR3 DNA reads as TGTGCCAGCAGCATCGGGGGCCCACCCCGTGAGCAGTTCTTC. Its translation is CASSIGGPPREQFF.

This sequence joins TRBV7-9 and TRBJ2-7; TRBD2 aligns across 7 bases. Trimming cost V 3 bases and J 0 bases; bases outside gene matches: 2. The CDR3 runs 14 residues. Germline CDR1 SEHNR, CDR2 FQNEAQ (reference sequence). This CDR3 is CASSFQRGSYEQYF. DNA for the CDR3: TGTGCCAGCAGCTTTCAGCGGGGCTCCTACGAGCAGTACTTC. The variable domain in full, completed from reference TRBV7-9 and TRBJ2-7, reads DTGVSQNPRHKITKRGQNVTFRCDPISEHNRLYWYRQTLGQGPEFLTYFQNEAQLEKSRLLSDRFSAERPKGSFSTLEIQRTEQGDSAMYLCASSFQRGSYEQYFGPGTRLTVT.

This clonotype was observed at least ten times. This rearrangement joins TRBV7-6 to TRBJ2-1; D gene unclear. The germline V and J ends were trimmed by 0 bases and 9 bases, with 9 bases remaining between them. CDR1 is SGHVS, CDR2 FNYEAQ, per germline. The CDR3 runs 13 residues. The CDR3 sequence: CASSLAIQSEQFF. CDR3 sequence (DNA): TGTGCCAGCAGCTTAGCGATACAGAGTGAGCAGTTCTTC.

In its sample, this clonotype was seen many times. The chain links TRBV6-2 or TRBV6-3 to TRBJ2-2, with TRBD2 matching 9 bases. The CDR3 is 14 amino acids. Germline-derived CDR1 and CDR2 are MNHEY and SVGEGT. V shed 6 bases, J shed 7 bases, and the junction held 6 bases outside the gene matches. CDR3 residues: CASSLGTSSGELFF. In DNA form, the CDR3 reads TGTGCCAGCAGCCTTGGGACTAGCAGCGGGGAGCTGTTTTTT.

Ten or more counts support this clonotype. This chain links TRBV28 with TRBJ1-5; unclear D gene. Germline V lookup: CDR1 MDHEN, CDR2 SYDVKM. The CDR3 is 14 amino acids. V lost 7 bases, J lost 9 bases, and 19 bases lay in between. DNA of the CDR3: TGTGCCAGCAATCCGCCTGCTGGGAAGGGGCCCCAGCATTTT. This sequence encodes CASNPPAGKGPQHF.

This clonotype was seen at least ten times. The rearrangement joins TRBV12-3 or TRBV12-4 to TRBJ2-1; D possibly corresponds to TRBD1 (5 bases). The ends were cut back, 5 bases at V and 10 bases at J, with 18 bases in the middle. CDR3 length equals 14 residues. The CDR3, as DNA: TGTGCCAGCAGTCTCGGACCTCCCCGACAGGAGCAGTTCTTC. Its protein product is CASSLGPPRQEQFF.

This clonotype was picked up many times. V is TRBV7-6 and J is TRBJ2-7; D not resolved. Germline CDR1 SGHVS, CDR2 FNYEAQ. This CDR3 comprises 13 residues. V was shortened by 2 bases and J by 5 bases, with 10 bases between the two germline ends. DNA for the CDR3: TGTGCCAGCAGCTTACCCGGTGGAGACGAGCAGTACTTC. Its translation: CASSLPGGDEQYF.

This clonotype was seen ten or more times. This chain connects TRBV6-1 to TRBJ2-7; D not certain. Germline V gene data show CDR1 as MNHNS and CDR2 as SASEGT. This CDR3 comprises 12 residues. The ends were cut back, 0 bases at V and 3 bases at J, with 3 bases in the middle. The CDR3 region has the DNA TGTGCCAGCAGTGAAGCGGTCTACGAGCAGTACTTC. Protein sequence: CASSEAVYEQYF.

The chain combines TRBV5-6 with TRBJ1-5, with D hard to call. The germline gives CDR1 SGHDT, CDR2 YYEEEE. The V and J ends lost 4 bases and 2 bases respectively, with 19 bases between them. This CDR3 has 17 residues. DNA for the CDR3: TGTGCCAGCAGCCATCGGAATGGGATATATGGCAATCAGCCCCAGCATTTT. Encoded protein: CASSHRNGIYGNQPQHF.

This clonotype has at least ten counts. V and J are TRBV7-8 and TRBJ2-7; D remains unclear. The CDR3 spans 11 residues. Between the trimmed V and J ends, which lost 1 base and 4 bases, there was a span of 2 bases. Germline V lookup: CDR1 SGHVS, CDR2 FQNEAQ. CDR3 loop: CASSLEYEQYF. In DNA, the CDR3 is TGTGCCAGCAGCTTAGAATACGAGCAGTACTTC.

This chain links TRBV6-2 or TRBV6-3 with TRBJ1-1; TRBD1 is a possible D gene (6 bases). Germline loops: CDR1 MNHEY, CDR2 SVGEGT. CDR3 size: 16 residues. V was clipped by 2 bases and J by 5 bases, with 18 bases between them. CDR3 in amino acids: CASSYAQGIVFTEAFF. The CDR3 nucleotides are TGTGCCAGCAGTTACGCTCAGGGGATAGTGTTTACTGAAGCTTTCTTT.

This clonotype was detected a few times. This sequence joins TRBV12-3 or TRBV12-4 and TRBJ1-1; TRBD1 is a possible D gene (5 bases). V was trimmed by 6 bases and J by 6 bases, leaving 20 bases between them. The CDR3 spans 15 residues. The CDR3 DNA sequence: TGTGCCAGCAGCCCCTCGACAGTTAGGATCGCTGAAGCTTTCTTT. Amino acid sequence: CASSPSTVRIAEAFF.

This clonotype was seen a few times. This chain links TRBV27 with TRBJ2-2, with D perhaps matching TRBD1 (5 bases). The CDR3 is made up of 13 amino acids. Germline CDR1 is MNHEY and CDR2 is SMNVEV (reference sequence). Deletions cut 3 bases from V and 5 bases from J, with 7 bases between. The DNA of the CDR3 is TGTGCCAGCAGTTTCCCAGGGACCGGGGAGCTGTTTTTT. Its translation: CASSFPGTGELFF.

To note about this clonotype: A single base separates this from a much larger clone, so it may be a read error. The chain carries TRBV7-2 and TRBJ1-5; TRBD1 aligns across 7 bases. Germline CDR1 is SGHTA and CDR2 is FQGNSA. The trim removed 1 base at V and 4 bases at J, leaving 7 bases unmatched. The CDR3 runs to 16 residues. In DNA form, the CDR3 reads TGTGCCAGCAGCTTAGTGAGGCCAGGGGGGAATCAGCCCCAGCATTTT. It encodes CASSLVRPGGNQPQHF.

This clonotype was detected many times. The rearrangement links TRBV7-2 to TRBJ2-7, with TRBD1 matching 12 bases. With V trimmed by 6 bases and J by 5 bases, 11 bases remained unmatched. The V gene's germline CDR1 is SGHTA and CDR2 FQGNSA. CDR3 length: 16 amino acids. The CDR3 DNA follows: TGTGCCAGCAGTCCACCGGGACAGGGGGCCTTTCACGAGCAGTACTTC. It codes for CASSPPGQGAFHEQYF.

This clonotype turned up a few times. The chain links TRBV11-2 to TRBJ1-2; D perhaps matches TRBD1 (5 bases). The CDR3 has 13 amino acids. The germline V gene encodes CDR1 SGHAT and CDR2 FQNNGV. V lost 1 base and J 13 bases, leaving 16 bases between the germline ends. As DNA, the CDR3 is TGTGCCAGCAGCTTAGGTGCGGGGGAAAGAGGCACCTTC. It codes for CASSLGAGERGTF. Complete variable domain (other parts from reference TRBV11-2 and TRBJ1-2): EAGVAQSPRYKIIEKRQSVAFWCNPISGHATLYWYQQILGQGPKLLIQFQNNGVVDDSQLPKDRFSAERLKGVDSTLKIQPAKLEDSAVYLCASSLGAGERGTFGSGTRLTVV.

The V gene is TRBV7-9, the J gene TRBJ1-1; D remains ambiguous. Germline lookup yields CDR1 SEHNR and CDR2 FQNEAQ (reference sequence). V shed 1 base and J shed 3 bases, with 12 bases lying between them. This CDR3 comprises 15 residues. CDR3 in amino acids: CASSLGRVWHTEAFF. The CDR3 DNA is TGTGCCAGCAGCTTAGGAAGGGTATGGCACACTGAAGCTTTCTTT. The whole variable domain, remainder taken from reference TRBV7-9 and TRBJ1-1, is DTGVSQNPRHKITKRGQNVTFRCDPISEHNRLYWYRQTLGQGPEFLTYFQNEAQLEKSRLLSDRFSAERPKGSFSTLEIQRTEQGDSAMYLCASSLGRVWHTEAFFGQGTRLTVV.

This clonotype was seen only a few times. The chain carries TRBV28 and TRBJ1-1; D is possibly TRBD1 (6 bases). The CDR3 loop spans 11 amino acids. Trimming removed 6 bases from V and 9 bases from J, with 11 bases in between. Germline V gives CDR1 MDHEN, CDR2 SYDVKM. The CDR3 DNA reads TGTGCCAGCAGGTACAGGGTCAAAGCTTTCTTT. This gives the protein CASRYRVKAFF.

The table lists this clonotype with many counts. The chain carries TRBV7-8 and TRBJ2-7; D assignment may be TRBD1 or TRBD2 (5 bases each). There are 14 residues in the CDR3. Trimming cost V 0 bases and J 7 bases, with 13 bases left between them. Germline-derived CDR1 and CDR2 are SGHVS and FQNEAQ. The DNA of the CDR3 is TGTGCCAGCAGCTTAGCGCGGGCAGGGTGGGAGCAGTACTTC. Protein product: CASSLARAGWEQYF.

This clonotype was detected only a few times. The chain is built from TRBV12-3 or TRBV12-4 and TRBJ2-1; D is perhaps TRBD2 (6 bases). Trimming took 1 base from V and 6 from J, leaving 19 bases between them. The CDR3 is 17 amino acids. Here the CDR3 DNA reads TGTGCCAGCAGTTTAGGATTGGGAGGTAATAGCCGCAATGAGCAGTTCTTC. It translates to CASSLGLGGNSRNEQFF.

This clonotype was seen only a few times. V gene TRBV12-3 or TRBV12-4 combines with J gene TRBJ1-1; D is undetermined. CDR3 length equals 13 residues. V lost 3 bases and J lost 6, with 11 bases in between. This CDR3 reads CASSLTRRAEAFF. CDR3 in DNA: TGTGCCAGCAGTTTGACACGTCGGGCTGAAGCTTTCTTT.

The chain combines TRBV10-3 with TRBJ1-1; the match to TRBD1 covers 9 bases. Losses at the gene ends were 5 bases for V and 1 base for J; bases not matched to a gene: 20. This CDR3 contains 20 residues. The germline V gene has CDR1 ENHRY and CDR2 SYGVKD. The CDR3 region is CAISLSGSPIQGAGNTEAFF. The CDR3 DNA reads TGTGCCATCAGTCTCTCCGGATCCCCAATACAGGGGGCTGGGAACACTGAAGCTTTCTTT.